Each of the 14 T cell receptor beta chains below was sequenced from the same sample in a study of cytomegalovirus exposure and HLA in healthy donors. PCR used 60 Vbeta primers and 13 Jbeta primers. Measured with immunoSEQ multiplex PCR; TCRdb has only the in-frame clones, and not every one. This repertoire shows approximately 81,000 clones, roughly four fifths found once; its top ten account for over 5%. The sample consisted of PBMCs. These receptors were collected from a woman aged 50 to 65 in good health and CMV-seropositive.

The V gene is TRBV29-1, the J gene TRBJ1-3; 7 nucleotides agree with TRBD1. The germline V gene has CDR1 SQVTM and CDR2 ANQGSEA. V was clipped by 4 bases and J by 2 bases; unmatched bases: 5. This CDR3 contains 14 residues. The CDR3 bases are TGCAGCGTTGCCACCGGGACAGCTGGAAACACCATATATTTT. Translating it yields CSVATGTAGNTIYF.

The chain recombines TRBV5-1 with TRBJ2-7; D possibly corresponds to TRBD1 (5 bases). V dropped 1 base and J dropped 2 bases, with 10 bases sitting between them. Germline-derived CDR1 and CDR2 are SGHRS and YFSETQ. The CDR3 loop spans 14 amino acids. For the CDR3, the DNA is TGCGCCAGCAGCTTGCCAGGGCTTACCTACGAGCAGTACTTC. It codes for CASSLPGLTYEQYF.

The genes are TRBV19 and TRBJ2-6; D remains unclear. The CDR3 covers 14 residues. Looked up from germline, CDR1 is LNHDA and CDR2 is SQIVND (reference sequence). Trimming cost V 6 bases and J 1 base, with 7 bases left between them. Here the CDR3 reads CASSPLSGANVLTF. CDR3 DNA sequence: TGTGCCAGTAGCCCCTTGTCTGGGGCCAACGTCCTGACTTTC. The entire variable domain, with the rest obtained from reference TRBV19 and TRBJ2-6, is as follows: DGGITQSPKYLFRKEGQNVTLSCEQNLNHDAMYWYRQDPGQGLRLIYYSQIVNDFQKGDIAEGYSVSREKKESFPLTVTSAQKNPTAFYLCASSPLSGANVLTFGAGSRLTVL.

CDR3 in amino acids: CASSRDSNYGYTF. The DNA for the CDR3 is TGCGCCAGCAGCCGGGACAGTAACTATGGCTACACCTTC. This sequence joins TRBV5-1 and TRBJ1-2, with 7 bases fitting TRBD1. Losses at the gene ends were 4 bases for V and 1 base for J; bases not matched to a gene: 1. The CDR3 contains 13 residues. Per the germline V gene, CDR1 is SGHRS and CDR2 is YFSETQ. Looking up the rest from reference TRBV5-1 and TRBJ1-2 gives the full variable domain: KAGVTQTPRYLIKTRGQQVTLSCSPISGHRSVSWYQQTPGQGLQFLFEYFSETQRNKGNFPGRFSGRQFSNSRSEMNVSTLELGDSALYLCASSRDSNYGYTFGSGTRLTVV.

CDR3 nucleotide sequence: TGCGCCAGCAGCCAAAGGGGGACAGGGACCACCGGGGAGCTGTTTTTT. The encoded protein is CASSQRGTGTTGELFF. The J gene is TRBJ2-2, the V gene TRBV4-1; 9 bases fit TRBD1. V shed 2 bases and J 4 bases; nucleotides not matched to a gene: 5. This CDR3 contains 16 residues. The germline gives CDR1 MGHRA, CDR2 YSYEKL.

The CDR3 coding sequence is TGCAGCGTGGGAGGACTAGCGGGAGTTGGAAAGGGCTACGAGCAGTACTTC. Translation: CSVGGLAGVGKGYEQYF. This chain links TRBV29-1 with TRBJ2-5, with 13 bases identical to TRBD2. The J call may be faulty, since TRBJ2-7 better matches the DNA end. Germline V gene lookup returns CDR1 SQVTM and CDR2 ANQGSEA. CDR3 length: 17 amino acids.

This clone was seen only a few times. The chain carries TRBV30 and TRBJ1-1, with TRBD1 as a possible D gene (6 bases). Trimming removed 0 bases from V and 6 bases from J, with 11 bases in between. This CDR3 region has 13 residues. CDR1 and CDR2 from the germline V gene are GTSNPN and SVGIG (reference sequence). The CDR3: CAWSVGGLAEAFF. The CDR3 coding sequence is TGTGCCTGGAGTGTAGGGGGATTGGCTGAAGCTTTCTTT.

The V gene is TRBV2, the J gene TRBJ2-1, with TRBD2 as a possible D gene (5 bases). Germline assignment: CDR1 SNHLY and CDR2 FYNNEI. This CDR3 is built from 13 residues. V was cut by 6 bases and J by 5 bases, with 11 bases left in between. CDR3: CASRRAANNEQFF. The CDR3 coding sequence is TGTGCCAGCAGGAGGGCGGCAAACAATGAGCAGTTCTTC.

V is TRBV5-1 and J is TRBJ2-7; 8 positions agree with TRBD2. The V segment lost 0 bases and the J segment 12 bases; nucleotides outside the gene matches: 8. This CDR3 region has 13 residues. In germline, CDR1 is SGHRS, CDR2 YFSETQ. Written as DNA, the CDR3 is TGCGCCAGCAGCTTGGCCCGGGCGGGGGGACGGTACTTC. It translates to CASSLARAGGRYF.

The rearrangement uses TRBV2 and TRBJ2-7; D is uncertain. V was cut by 5 bases and J by 0 bases, with 5 bases left in between. Germline CDR1 is SNHLY and CDR2 is FYNNEI. The CDR3 spans 12 residues. The CDR3 reads CASSLNSYEQYF. CDR3 bases: TGTGCCAGCAGTCTTAACTCCTACGAGCAGTACTTC.

V gene TRBV10-1 combines with J gene TRBJ2-1; D remains ambiguous. Germline V lookup: CDR1 WNHNN, CDR2 SYGVQD (reference sequence). Trimming removed 2 bases from V and 10 bases from J, with 12 bases in between. The CDR3 runs 13 residues. The CDR3 nucleotides read TGCGCCAGCAGTGAGAGCATTCGGCGGGAGCAGTTCTTC. Its protein is CASSESIRREQFF.

This clone was seen more than once but under ten times. The chain links TRBV5-4 to TRBJ2-1; tentatively, D is TRBD2 (5 bases). The V gene lost 0 bases and the J gene lost 9 bases, with 13 bases spanning the gap. The CDR3 contains 14 residues. The V gene's germline CDR1 is SGHNT and CDR2 YYREEE (reference sequence). CDR3 protein: CASSLATRLSEQFF. The CDR3 DNA reads TGTGCCAGCAGCTTGGCCACTAGGCTCAGTGAGCAGTTCTTC. Looking up the rest from reference TRBV5-4 and TRBJ2-1 gives the full variable domain: ETGVTQSPTHLIKTRGQQVTLRCSSQSGHNTVSWYQQALGQGPQFIFQYYREEENGRGNFPPRFSGLQFPNYSSELNVNALELDDSALYLCASSLATRLSEQFFGPGTRLTVL.

This clone has a handful of counts. The V gene is TRBV30, the J gene TRBJ1-5; D not resolved. Germline V CDR1 and CDR2: GTSNPN, SVGIG (reference sequence). V was shortened by 8 bases and J by 3 bases, with 11 bases between the two germline ends. This CDR3 has 12 residues. The CDR3 region is CAGGQHNQPQHF. The CDR3 region has the DNA TGTGCCGGAGGGCAGCACAATCAGCCCCAGCATTTT.

This clone was seen once. The V call is TRBV28, the J call TRBJ2-1; 13 nucleotides agree with TRBD2. CDR1 is MDHEN, CDR2 SYDVKM, per germline. V shed 7 bases, J shed 7 bases, and the junction held 1 base outside the gene matches. This CDR3 region has 13 residues. CDR3 bases: TGTGCCAGCAAACTAGCGGGAGGGAATGAGCAGTTCTTC. Translation gives CASKLAGGNEQFF.